Presented here are 20 T cell receptor beta chains from one specimen sequenced in a study of identifying expanded T cells in peripheral blood. The data were produced by immunoSEQ multiplex PCR, yet TCRdb's version contains in-frame clones alone and is incomplete. The sample comprises 100,000 to 150,000 clones, less than 90% of which are singletons, and roughly 8% rests with the top ten. The source material was blood. The receptors were sampled from a person between 18 and 70 years old in good health.

This clone has just a few counts. The V and J genes are TRBV7-2 and TRBJ2-7; 9 bases align to TRBD2. The V and J ends lost 5 bases and 3 bases, in that order; junction bases with no gene match: 5. The CDR3 length is 14 residues. CDR1 is SGHTA, CDR2 FQGNSA, per germline. CDR3 sequence reads: CASSQTSGNYEQYF. The CDR3 DNA reads as TGTGCCAGCAGCCAGACTAGCGGAAACTACGAGCAGTACTTC.

The chain uses TRBV6-6 and TRBJ1-5; 8 bases align to TRBD1. Germline V lookup: CDR1 MNHNY, CDR2 SVGAGI (reference sequence). J lost 4 bases, V lost 6 bases, and 8 bases had no gene match. The CDR3 contains 15 residues. The CDR3 spells CASRSTGGGNQPQHF. DNA of the CDR3: TGTGCCAGCAGAAGTACAGGGGGAGGTAATCAGCCCCAGCATTTT.

The rearrangement uses TRBV29-1 and TRBJ1-1; 9 bases fit TRBD1. Germline loops: CDR1 SQVTM, CDR2 ANQGSEA. This CDR3 has 13 amino acids. V lost 5 bases to trimming and J lost 1 base; unmatched junction nucleotides: 2. The CDR3 spells CSVSGQGNTEAFF. The DNA for the CDR3 is TGCAGCGTTTCGGGACAGGGGAACACTGAAGCTTTCTTT.

This chain connects TRBV15 to TRBJ1-5; 8 bases agree with TRBD1. Looked up from germline, CDR1 is LNHNV and CDR2 is YYDKDF (reference sequence). The CDR3 covers 18 residues. Losses at the gene ends were 3 bases for V and 3 bases for J; bases not matched to a gene: 13. This CDR3 reads CATSSKLFGQGINQPQHF. As DNA, the CDR3 is TGTGCCACCAGCAGTAAACTATTCGGACAGGGCATCAATCAGCCCCAGCATTTT.

The chain couples TRBV29-1 to TRBJ2-3, with TRBD2 identical over 8 bases. With V trimmed by 6 bases and J by 3 bases, 2 bases remained unmatched. The germline V gene has CDR1 SQVTM and CDR2 ANQGSEA. The CDR3 contains 12 residues. The CDR3 protein is CSVGLETDTQYF. In DNA, the CDR3 is TGCAGCGTGGGACTAGAGACAGATACGCAGTATTTT.

This chain links TRBV15 with TRBJ2-3; the match to TRBD1 covers 8 bases. Looked up from germline, CDR1 is LNHNV and CDR2 is YYDKDF (reference sequence). Trimming at V came to 2 bases and at J to 2 bases, leaving 6 bases not matched to a gene. The CDR3 consists of 16 residues. In DNA, the CDR3 is TGTGCCACCAGCAGATTCGGGACAGGCGCCACAGATACGCAGTATTTT. This sequence encodes CATSRFGTGATDTQYF.

This rearrangement joins TRBV5-5 to TRBJ2-4, with 9 bases lining up with TRBD1. The CDR3 has 16 amino acids. Looked up from germline, CDR1 is SGHKS and CDR2 is YYEKEE (reference sequence). Trimming at V came to 4 bases and at J to 2 bases, leaving 7 bases not matched to a gene. CDR3: CASSTQGAASKNIQYF. CDR3 in DNA: TGTGCCAGCAGCACACAGGGGGCTGCCTCCAAAAACATTCAGTACTTC.

V gene TRBV11-3 combines with J gene TRBJ2-3, with TRBD2 matching 7 bases. The germline gives CDR1 SGHNT, CDR2 YENEEA. This CDR3 contains 15 residues. V gave up 1 base and J gave up 3 bases; unmatched junction bases: 4. CDR3 sequence: CASSLAGSGTDTQYF. CDR3 nucleotides: TGTGCCAGCAGCTTAGCTGGTAGCGGGACAGATACGCAGTATTTT.

Regarding this clone: The same CDR3 can be traced to other DNA sequences in this sample. This chain links TRBV30 with TRBJ1-5; D remains ambiguous. The CDR3 totals 12 residues. The germline V and J ends were trimmed by 0 bases and 6 bases, with 6 bases remaining between them. Looked up from germline, CDR1 is GTSNPN and CDR2 is SVGIG (reference sequence). In DNA, the CDR3 is TGTGCCTGGAGTGTACCCCCTCAGCCCCAGCATTTT. This translates into CAWSVPPQPQHF.

The V and J genes are TRBV28 and TRBJ2-1; 7 bases align to TRBD2. The germline V gene has CDR1 MDHEN and CDR2 SYDVKM. Germline trimming cut 0 bases from V and 9 bases from J; bases unmatched to any gene: 14. The CDR3 covers 17 residues. The CDR3: CASSLWASPGPGGEQFF. CDR3 nucleotide sequence: TGTGCCAGCAGTTTATGGGCGTCCCCGGGGCCGGGGGGTGAGCAGTTCTTC.

In its sample, this clone was seen many times. V usage is TRBV4-1 and J usage is TRBJ1-2; D remains unclear. V lost 0 bases to trimming and J lost 5 bases, with 13 bases between them. CDR1 and CDR2 from the germline V gene are MGHRA and YSYEKL. This CDR3 contains 15 residues. CDR3 residues: CASSQDGVGDYGYTF. The CDR3, as DNA: TGCGCCAGCAGCCAAGATGGAGTGGGAGATTATGGCTACACCTTC.

The sample holds one count of this clone. V usage is TRBV2 and J usage is TRBJ2-5, with D maybe TRBD1 (6 bases). Germline V gene lookup returns CDR1 SNHLY and CDR2 FYNNEI. Trimming cost V 4 bases and J 5 bases, with 14 bases left between them. This CDR3 comprises 14 residues. The DNA for the CDR3 is TGTGCCAGCAGTGTTTTCAGGGGTGCGGAGACCCAGTACTTC. Protein: CASSVFRGAETQYF.

This chain joins TRBV28 and TRBJ1-2; D gene ambiguous. The germline V gene has CDR1 MDHEN and CDR2 SYDVKM. The CDR3 is 14 residues long. V dropped 4 bases and J dropped 0 bases, with 9 bases sitting between them. Here the CDR3 reads CASSSPISNYGYTF. The CDR3 DNA reads TGTGCCAGCAGTTCCCCCATATCTAACTATGGCTACACCTTC.

The CDR3 sequence is CASSQEYRQRTDTQYF. The CDR3 bases are TGCGCCAGCAGCCAAGAATACCGACAGCGCACAGATACGCAGTATTTT. The rearrangement uses TRBV4-3 and TRBJ2-3; maybe TRBD1 (5 bases). V was clipped by 0 bases and J by 1 base, with 11 bases between them. The CDR3 spans 16 residues. Germline V lookup: CDR1 LGHNA, CDR2 YSLEER.

The rearrangement links TRBV30 to TRBJ1-1; D gene uncertain. The V end was cut by 2 bases, the J end by 2 bases, with 12 bases between. In germline, CDR1 is GTSNPN, CDR2 SVGIG (reference sequence). This CDR3 comprises 14 residues. The CDR3 coding sequence is TGTGCCTGGAGTCCTAACCTTATCAACACTGAAGCTTTCTTT. Residues: CAWSPNLINTEAFF.

V gene TRBV4-3 combines with J gene TRBJ1-2, with D perhaps matching TRBD1 (5 bases). CDR1 LGHNA and CDR2 YSLEER come from the germline V gene. V lost 1 base and J lost 4, with 16 bases in between. The CDR3 length is 16 residues. The CDR3 loop reads CASSQGVAGSGYGYTF. DNA for the CDR3: TGCGCCAGCAGCCAAGGTGTGGCAGGGTCTGGCTATGGCTACACCTTC.

The J gene is TRBJ2-7, the V gene TRBV5-4; D may be TRBD2 (7 bases). V was shortened by 2 bases and J by 3 bases, with 12 bases between the two germline ends. Germline loops: CDR1 SGHNT, CDR2 YYREEE (reference sequence). The CDR3 runs 14 residues. CDR3 bases: TGTGCCAGCAGCTTCCGGGGGGCACACTACGAGCAGTACTTC. Its protein product is CASSFRGAHYEQYF.

This chain uses TRBV18 with TRBJ2-2; 7 positions match TRBD1. This CDR3 contains 16 residues. CDR1 and CDR2 from the germline V gene are KGHSH and LQKENI. J lost 1 base, V lost 3 bases, and 5 bases had no gene match. CDR3 loop: CASSPSGTVNTGELFF. DNA for the CDR3: TGTGCCAGCTCACCCTCCGGGACAGTGAACACCGGGGAGCTGTTTTTT. The variable domain in full, with the rest retrieved from reference TRBV18 and TRBJ2-2, is NAGVMQNPRHLVRRRGQEARLRCSPMKGHSHVYWYRQLPEEGLKFMVYLQKENIIDESGMPKERFSAEFPKEGPSILRIQQVVRGDSAAYFCASSPSGTVNTGELFFGEGSRLTVL.

The rearrangement links TRBV28 to TRBJ2-7; D might be TRBD2 (5 bases). Germline V CDR1 and CDR2: MDHEN, SYDVKM. The CDR3 contains 16 residues. The V end lost 4 bases, the J end lost 3 bases, and 19 bases lay between the germline ends. CDR3 protein: CASSSFRRTGSYEQYF. DNA for the CDR3: TGTGCCAGCAGTTCTTTCCGGCGGACTGGAAGCTACGAGCAGTACTTC. Variable domain in full (rest from reference TRBV28 and TRBJ2-7): DVKVTQSSRYLVKRTGEKVFLECVQDMDHENMFWYRQDPGLGLRLIYFSYDVKMKEKGDIPEGYSVSREKKERFSLILESASTNQTSMYLCASSSFRRTGSYEQYFGPGTRLTVT.

This chain uses TRBV7-2 with TRBJ2-7; D may be TRBD2 (5 bases). Germline V gene sequence: CDR1 SGHTA, CDR2 FQGNSA. Trimming took 5 bases from V and 3 from J, leaving 14 bases between them. The CDR3 runs to 14 residues. Written as DNA, the CDR3 is TGTGCCAGCAGCCTGATCGGTCGGGGCTACGAGCAGTACTTC. Amino acids: CASSLIGRGYEQYF.